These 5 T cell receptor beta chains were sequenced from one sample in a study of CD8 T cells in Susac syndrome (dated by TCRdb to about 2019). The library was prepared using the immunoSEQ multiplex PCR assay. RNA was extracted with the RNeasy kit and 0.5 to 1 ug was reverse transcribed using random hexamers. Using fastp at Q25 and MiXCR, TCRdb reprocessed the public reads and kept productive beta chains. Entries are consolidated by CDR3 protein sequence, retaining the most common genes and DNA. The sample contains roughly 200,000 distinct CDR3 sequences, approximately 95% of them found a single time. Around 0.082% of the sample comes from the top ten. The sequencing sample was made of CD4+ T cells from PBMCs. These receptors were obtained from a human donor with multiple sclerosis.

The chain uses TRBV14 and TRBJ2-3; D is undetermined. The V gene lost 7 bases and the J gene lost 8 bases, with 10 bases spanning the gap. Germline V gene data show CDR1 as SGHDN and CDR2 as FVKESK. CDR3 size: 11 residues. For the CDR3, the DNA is TGTGCCAGCACAGCCTCGGGTACGCAGTATTTT. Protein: CASTASGTQYF.

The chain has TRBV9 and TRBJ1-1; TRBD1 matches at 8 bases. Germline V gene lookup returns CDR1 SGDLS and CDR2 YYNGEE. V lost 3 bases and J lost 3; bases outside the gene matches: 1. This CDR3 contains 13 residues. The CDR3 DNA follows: TGTGCCAGCAGCGCACAGGGGGACACTGAAGCTTTCTTT. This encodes CASSAQGDTEAFF.

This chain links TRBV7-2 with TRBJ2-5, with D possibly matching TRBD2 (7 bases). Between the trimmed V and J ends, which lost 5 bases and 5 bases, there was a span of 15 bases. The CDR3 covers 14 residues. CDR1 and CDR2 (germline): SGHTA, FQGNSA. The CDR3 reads CASSLRGASETQYF. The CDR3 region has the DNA TGTGCCAGCAGCCTCCGGGGGGCGAGTGAGACCCAGTACTTC.

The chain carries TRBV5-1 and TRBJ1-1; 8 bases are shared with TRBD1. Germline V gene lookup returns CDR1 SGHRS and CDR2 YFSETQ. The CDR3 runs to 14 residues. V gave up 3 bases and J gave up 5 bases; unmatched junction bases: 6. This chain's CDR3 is CASSSTGGLTEAFF. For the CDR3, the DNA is TGCGCCAGCAGCTCCACAGGGGGTTTGACTGAAGCTTTCTTT.

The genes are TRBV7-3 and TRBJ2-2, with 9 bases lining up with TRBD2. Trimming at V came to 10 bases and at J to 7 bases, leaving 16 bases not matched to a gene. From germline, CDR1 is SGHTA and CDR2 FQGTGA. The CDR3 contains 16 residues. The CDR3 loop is CATSPLQRGASGELFF. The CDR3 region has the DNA TGTGCCACCTCTCCTCTCCAGCGGGGGGCCAGCGGGGAGCTGTTTTTT.